This T cell receptor (beta chain) is from a study of blood T cell repertoires in COVID-19. Sequencing was performed with immunoSEQ multiplex PCR; in TCRdb, only in-frame clones are kept and a portion is missing. This table has fewer than 300,000 clones, over 75% appearing once. Germline-derived CDR1 and CDR2 are SGHDN and FVKESK. V lost 0 bases, J lost 2 bases, and 6 bases stayed unmatched. The CDR3 runs 19 residues. The sequencing sample was made of peripheral blood. The TCR comes from a human donor in a cohort sampled during active COVID-19. The J gene is TRBJ2-3, the V gene TRBV14; 15 nucleotides match TRBD2. In DNA form, the CDR3 reads TGTGCCAGCAGCCAAGAAGGACTAGCGGGAGGGTTGGTCACAGATACGCAGTATTTT. The encoded protein is CASSQEGLAGGLVTDTQYF.